This T cell receptor beta chain was sequenced during a study of metastatic and nonmetastatic thyroid tumors. Whole-study context: From malignant and benign thyroid patients, repertoires in blood and in tumor or nodule tissue were compared.

The V and J ends lost 6 bases and 2 bases respectively, with 10 bases between them. The CDR3 is 14 amino acids. CDR1 SGHAT and CDR2 FQNNGV come from the germline V gene. Methods used by the authors: What underpinned the distant-metastasis classifier for papillary thyroid cancer was the set of CDR3 differences across clinicopathological groups. TCRdb ran MiXCR on the PCR reads. These V and J calls rely on TCRdb rather than the paper's analysis. The table lists some 25,000 clones, 22% of them singletons. This clone showed up many times. Its antigen remains unknown. None of the patients had undergone any treatment ahead of thyroid surgery. Study conclusions and caveats: Relative to benign nodules, malignant thyroid tumors were reportedly characterized by significantly elevated TCR beta diversity in blood and tumor.

The chain is built from TRBV11-2 and TRBJ1-4; D perhaps matches TRBD1 (5 bases). The specimen was blood. This receptor was identified in a female donor with papillary thyroid cancer or a benign thyroid nodule (not recorded which). Some clones in this sample may be carry-over from other donors' samples. DNA for the CDR3: TGTGCCAGCAGTATGGGGACGACTAATGAAAAACTGTTTTTT. This gives the protein CASSMGTTNEKLFF.